Here is one TCR beta chain with its context. Clones were read by immunoSEQ multiplex PCR, and TCRdb kept only the in-frame ones, dropping some. Counted here are under 150,000 clones, approximately 84% occurring once; the ten biggest clones make up 3.4%. This entry belongs to a study of blood T cell repertoires in COVID-19. V lost 2 bases to trimming and J lost 4 bases; unmatched junction nucleotides: 15. CDR1 and CDR2 (germline): SGHDT, YYEEEE. This CDR3 is 17 amino acids long. The sequenced sample was peripheral blood. The chain links TRBV5-6 to TRBJ2-7; TRBD1 matches at 7 bases. This sequence was found in a man between 35 and 55 years old with acute or convalescent COVID-19. CDR3: CASSLRPRTGSWYEQYF. The CDR3 DNA is TGTGCCAGCAGCTTAAGGCCAAGGACAGGAAGTTGGTACGAGCAGTACTTC.